This T cell receptor (beta chain) was captured by sequencing in a study of OX40 agonist ivuxolimab in advanced cancers. Regarding this clone: The antigen is not known.

The method was immunoSEQ multiplex PCR; TCRdb's version includes in-frame clones alone and lacks a portion of them. This table has 20,000 to 25,000 clones, 83% appearing once. Findings and limits, study-wide: CD8+ T cells showed, on average, more clonal expansion than CD4+ cells.

CDR3 length equals 17 residues. Germline assignment: CDR1 MNHEY and CDR2 SMNVEV (reference sequence). The V and J ends lost 5 bases and 4 bases, in that order; junction bases with no gene match: 12. The starting material was CD4+ or CD8+ T cells sorted from blood, obtained in a trial of the OX40 agonist ivuxolimab. The chain uses TRBV27 and TRBJ2-2; 8 bases fit TRBD1. The receptor comes from an adult with an advanced solid tumor such as melanoma, head and neck, liver or kidney cancer. CDR3 amino acids: CASSLRTGLVGTGELFF. CDR3 DNA: TGTGCCAGCAGTCTGCGGACAGGGCTGGTTGGCACCGGGGAGCTGTTTTTT.